The 3 T cell receptor beta chains below all came from one sample that was sequenced in a study of T cell changes during pregnancy in multiple sclerosis. Here immunoSEQ multiplex PCR was the method, and the copy in TCRdb shows in-frame clones only, minus some. The sample has 30,000 to 35,000 clones; about 89% are singletons. Source: CD8+ T cells from peripheral blood mononuclear cells, taken in the second trimester of pregnancy. The receptor set was obtained from a female donor with multiple sclerosis, enrolled in a pregnancy study.

CDR3 DNA: TGCGCCAGCAGCCAAGACGACAGGGGCAATCAGCCCCAGCATTTT. This codes for CASSQDDRGNQPQHF. This chain links TRBV4-3 with TRBJ1-5; 7 nucleotides agree with TRBD1. V dropped 0 bases and J dropped 2; count of bases not matched to a gene: 1. CDR1 is LGHNA and CDR2 is YSLEER in the germline V gene. The CDR3 is 15 amino acids.

The V call is TRBV7-6, the J call TRBJ1-2; TRBD1 agrees at 8 bases. This CDR3 spans 13 amino acids. Trimming removed 5 bases from V and 8 bases from J; junction bases left unmatched: 7. Germline CDR1 SGHVS, CDR2 FNYEAQ. CDR3 in amino acids: CASSATGADGYTF. The DNA of the CDR3 is TGTGCCAGCAGCGCGACAGGGGCCGACGGCTACACCTTC. Full variable domain (remainder filled in from reference TRBV7-6 and TRBJ1-2): GAGVSQSPRYKVTKRGQDVALRCDPISGHVSLYWYRQALGQGPEFLTYFNYEAQQDKSGLPNDRFSAERPEGSISTLTIQRTEQRDSAMYRCASSATGADGYTFGSGTRLTVV.

This clone is labeled as medium-sized. The V gene is TRBV4-1, the J gene TRBJ2-1, with a tentative D call TRBD1 (5 bases). Trimming stripped 0 bases from V and 10 bases from J, with 13 bases between. Germline CDR1 is MGHRA and CDR2 is YSYEKL. CDR3 length: 14 amino acids. The CDR3 spells CASSQDPDTMEQFF. The CDR3 DNA reads as TGCGCCAGCAGCCAAGATCCGGACACAATGGAGCAGTTCTTC.